The 9 T cell receptor beta chains reported below all come from one sample, sequenced in a study of spatial heterogeneity in lung cancer (dated by TCRdb to the late 2010s). Library creation used 5' RACE. TCRdb lists the instrument as NextSeq 500. TCRdb reworked the public reads: Q25 trimming with fastp, MiXCR clone assembly, productive beta chains retained. Records with the same CDR3 protein are collapsed into one entry carrying the most frequent genes and DNA. The sample yields about 20,000 distinct CDR3 sequences; under 20% were counted once. Of the sample, around 15% is held by the ten largest clones. The label giving this sample's time point can be read as: sample taken at primary tumor resection. For TCR sequencing, whole RNA was extracted from tumor and nontumor lung tissue, or from cryopreserved PBMC samples, and no cell sorting was done. The sample was PBMCs, taken at surgery. These receptors were taken from a male donor with early-stage non-small cell lung cancer.

This clonotype was seen repeatedly, ten times or more. This chain uses TRBV9 with TRBJ2-2; D call uncertain. Trimming left V 0 bases short and J 1 base short, with 13 bases between. Per germline, CDR1 SGDLS and CDR2 YYNGEE. The CDR3 contains 17 residues. The CDR3 loop reads CASSVAIAAGNTGELFF. The CDR3 nucleotides are TGTGCCAGCAGCGTAGCAATTGCGGCAGGGAACACCGGGGAGCTGTTTTTT.

This chain joins TRBV5-1 and TRBJ2-3; 7 bases are shared with TRBD1. Unmatched junction bases numbered 8, after V lost 0 bases and J lost 7 bases. This CDR3 spans 15 amino acids. The germline V gene encodes CDR1 SGHRS and CDR2 YFSETQ. CDR3 sequence (DNA): TGCGCCAGCAGCTTGGGACAGGGTTTATGGAATACGCAGTATTTT. Its translation: CASSLGQGLWNTQYF.

At least ten counts were recorded for this clonotype. The chain couples TRBV6-5 to TRBJ1-2, with D unclear. Trimming shortened V by 0 bases and J by 1 base, and 9 bases separated the two germline ends. The CDR3 is 15 residues long. Germline assignment: CDR1 MNHEY and CDR2 SVGAGI. CDR3 nucleotides: TGTGCCAGCAGTTACTCGAATGGGTATAACTATGGCTACACCTTC. Encoded protein: CASSYSNGYNYGYTF.

This clonotype has ten or more counts. This sequence joins TRBV4-2 and TRBJ2-1; TRBD2 matches 9 bases. The CDR3 sequence is 17 residues long. The V segment lost 0 bases and the J segment 4 bases; nucleotides outside the gene matches: 7. Germline V gene data show CDR1 as LGHNA and CDR2 as YNFKEQ. In DNA form, the CDR3 reads TGTGCCAGCAGCCAAGATATACCTAGCGGGATATACAATGAGCAGTTCTTC. Encoded protein: CASSQDIPSGIYNEQFF.

This clonotype showed up many times. This chain joins TRBV7-6 and TRBJ2-3; perhaps D is TRBD1 or TRBD2 (6 bases each). Looked up from germline, CDR1 is SGHVS and CDR2 is FNYEAQ. The CDR3 is 12 residues long. V dropped 8 bases and J dropped 6 bases, with 12 bases sitting between them. The CDR3 coding sequence is TGTGCCAGCGCCCGGGGGCTTGATACGCAGTATTTT. It codes for CASARGLDTQYF.

This clonotype was seen only a few times. The rearrangement links TRBV12-3 or TRBV12-4 to TRBJ2-5; maybe TRBD2 (5 bases). The CDR3 is made up of 13 amino acids. Trimming removed 6 bases from V and 2 bases from J, with 10 bases in between. The CDR3: CASSTPGQETQYF. The CDR3 DNA reads TGTGCCAGCAGCACACCGGGGCAAGAGACCCAGTACTTC.

This clonotype was detected only a few times. This chain links TRBV6-6 with TRBJ1-5; D not certain. CDR3 length: 13 residues. The germline V and J ends were trimmed by 7 bases and 0 bases, with 7 bases remaining between them. The germline CDR1 and CDR2 sequences are MNHNY and SVGAGI (reference sequence). CDR3 sequence (DNA): TGTGCCAGCACCATCTATAGCAATCAGCCCCAGCATTTT. Residues: CASTIYSNQPQHF.

CDR3 sequence: CASSYTGSVETQYF. For the CDR3, the DNA is TGTGCCAGCAGCTACACAGGGTCCGTAGAGACCCAGTACTTC. The chain employs TRBV12-3 or TRBV12-4 and TRBJ2-5; a possible D gene is TRBD1 (6 bases). Trimming shortened V by 6 bases and J by 4 bases, and 15 bases separated the two germline ends. The CDR3 totals 14 residues.

The chain links TRBV20-1 to TRBJ2-2; TRBD2 aligns across 8 bases. V shed 7 bases and J 6 bases; nucleotides not matched to a gene: 7. Germline V gene lookup returns CDR1 DFQATT and CDR2 SNEGSKA (reference sequence). There are 13 residues in the CDR3. CDR3 in DNA: TGCAGTGTCCTGACTAGCGAGGCCGGGGAGCTGTTTTTT. It codes for CSVLTSEAGELFF.